One and the same sample provided the 13 T cell receptor beta chains below, sequenced in a study of CXCR3-negative and CXCR3-positive naive CD8 T cells. Their target antigens are unknown. The TRB cDNA libraries were prepared by 5' RACE with UMI labels. TCRdb reprocessed the 5' RACE reads and keeps a single row for each CDR3 protein, giving no DNA. The sample data list several thousand distinct CDR3 sequences. Study-level findings and limits: TRB CDR3s were more hydrophobic in CXCR3-positive than in CXCR3-negative naive cells.

Sequencing input: naive CXCR3+ CD8+ T cells from blood. Subset given: CD45RO-CCR7+CD27+CD95- naive CD8+ T cells expressing CXCR3 (TNR3+). Receptors originate from a human donor in good health. Some clones in this sample may be carry-over from other donors' samples.

In terms of frequency, this clonotype is medium-sized (0.01 to 0.1%). The V call is TRBV5-6, the J call TRBJ2-5; TCRdb's assignment of TRBD1 cannot be checked, as there is no DNA. Looked up from germline, CDR1 is SGHDT and CDR2 is YYEEEE. This CDR3 is 13 amino acids long. The chain's CDR3 is CASSFRQGETQYF.

In terms of frequency, this clonotype is medium-sized. The rearrangement uses TRBV29-1 and TRBJ2-1; the TCRdb D gene call, TRBD2, has no DNA to confirm it. The CDR3 has 16 residues. Per germline, CDR1 SQVTM and CDR2 ANQGSEA. The CDR3 here is CSVASGTSKSYNEQFF.

This clonotype registers large by frequency. The rearrangement links TRBV19 to TRBJ2-2. The CDR3 runs to 11 residues. Per germline, CDR1 LNHDA and CDR2 SQIVND (reference sequence). The CDR3: CASLSTGELFF.

This sequence joins TRBV2 and TRBJ2-3; there is no DNA to check the TCRdb D call of TRBD1. The CDR3 is 14 amino acids. CDR1 is SNHLY, CDR2 FYNNEI, per germline. CDR3 in amino acids: CASSPTGATDTKYF. Complete variable domain (other parts from reference TRBV2 and TRBJ2-3): EPEVTQTPSHQVTQMGQEVILRCVPISNHLYFYWYRQILGQKVEFLVSFYNNEISEKSEIFDDQFSVERPDGSNFTLKIRSTKLEDSAMYFCASSPTGATDTKYFGPGTRLTVL.

V usage is TRBV4-3 and J usage is TRBJ2-3; with no DNA, the TCRdb D assignment of TRBD1 cannot be verified. Germline CDR1 reads LGHNA; CDR2 reads YSLEER. This CDR3 comprises 13 residues. CDR3 amino acids: CASSQDRGVRQYF.

This rearrangement joins TRBV10-3 to TRBJ1-2. Germline lookup yields CDR1 ENHRY and CDR2 SYGVKD. The CDR3 contains 14 residues. CDR3: CAISKPEANYGYTF.

The chain has TRBV29-1 and TRBJ2-7; TCRdb lists TRBD2, though no DNA is available to test this call. The CDR3 is made up of 13 amino acids. Per germline, CDR1 SQVTM and CDR2 ANQGSEA. CDR3 in amino acids: CSVVGEVSYEQYF.

This chain connects TRBV3-1 to TRBJ1-2; TCRdb's assignment of TRBD1 cannot be checked, as there is no DNA. Germline V gene data show CDR1 as LGHDT and CDR2 as YNNKEL (reference sequence). The CDR3 length is 12 residues. CDR3 sequence: CASSPGQAGYTF.

The rearrangement uses TRBV25-1 and TRBJ2-2. CDR3 length: 12 amino acids. The germline V gene has CDR1 MGHDK and CDR2 SYGVNS. The CDR3 loop reads CASSSVPGELFF.

The V gene is TRBV12-3 or TRBV12-4, the J gene TRBJ2-2; with no DNA, the TCRdb D assignment of TRBD1 cannot be verified. This CDR3 contains 14 residues. The CDR3 sequence: CASSGRTAPGELFF.

CDR3 region: CASSLGSGRSDTQYF. The rearrangement uses TRBV11-2 and TRBJ2-3; TCRdb's D gene call, TRBD2, goes unchecked for lack of DNA. CDR1 is SGHAT and CDR2 is FQNNGV in the germline V gene. CDR3 length equals 15 residues.

This clonotype shows up as medium-sized by frequency. The rearrangement uses TRBV12-3 or TRBV12-4 and TRBJ1-2. The CDR3 contains 13 residues. CDR3 sequence reads: CATLTPPNYGYTF.

This chain links TRBV7-6 with TRBJ2-3; TCRdb selects TRBD2, and the lack of DNA leaves this call unchecked. CDR3 length: 16 residues. In germline, CDR1 is SGHVS, CDR2 FNYEAQ. CDR3: CASSLDPSGSGDTQYF.